This paragraph covers one TCR beta chain sequence. V was clipped by 1 base and J by 2 bases; unmatched bases: 2. Germline CDR1 reads SEHNR; CDR2 reads FQNEAQ (reference sequence). CDR3 length equals 15 residues. This sample is part of a study of control samples from healthy donors and cancer patients. The table came from immunoSEQ multiplex PCR; TCRdb's copy has only in-frame clones and leaves some out. Of 180,000 or so clones listed, about nine tenths were seen once; the top ten hold roughly 1.6%. Sequencing was carried out using blood. This TCR came from a woman in her 30s in good health. The rearrangement uses TRBV7-9 and TRBJ2-3, with TRBD2 identical over 8 bases. The CDR3 nucleotides read TGTGCCAGCAGCTTAGGGACTAGCTTCACAGATACGCAGTATTTT. Its protein product is CASSLGTSFTDTQYF.